A single sample is the source of the 20 T cell receptor beta chains below, sequenced in a study of spatial heterogeneity in lung cancer. TCRdb passed the 5' RACE reads through MiXCR, listing each CDR3 protein once. The sample lists around 60,000 distinct CDR3 sequences; 8% to 9% were seen once. Time point of the sample: sample taken at primary tumor resection. Whole RNA came from tumor, nontumor lung or frozen PBMC and was sequenced without being sorted. This sample comprised PBMCs, obtained at surgery. These receptors originate from a female donor with early-stage non-small cell lung cancer.

This clonotype was counted many times. This chain uses TRBV11-2 with TRBJ2-7; 12 positions agree with TRBD2. The CDR3 length is 13 residues. V shed 7 bases, J shed 4 bases, and the junction held 2 bases outside the gene matches. Germline assignment: CDR1 SGHAT and CDR2 FQNNGV. The CDR3 loop is CASTLAGGYEQYF. DNA of the CDR3: TGTGCCAGCACACTAGCGGGAGGTTACGAGCAGTACTTC.

This clonotype showed up many times. V is TRBV5-5 and J is TRBJ1-1; D remains unclear. CDR1 and CDR2 from the germline V gene are SGHKS and YYEKEE (reference sequence). With 4 bases removed from V and 0 bases from J, the gap between germline ends came to 10 bases. The CDR3 has 14 residues. The CDR3 nucleotides read TGTGCCAGCAGCCCCGGTGCCATGAACACTGAAGCTTTCTTT. This translates into CASSPGAMNTEAFF.

The J gene is TRBJ2-7, the V gene TRBV28; 9 bases line up with TRBD1. The trim removed 5 bases at V and 4 bases at J, leaving 3 bases unmatched. The CDR3 is made up of 13 amino acids. CDR1 is MDHEN, CDR2 SYDVKM, per germline. The CDR3 loop reads CASSRGQGYEQYV. In nucleotides, the CDR3 is TGTGCCAGCAGTAGGGGACAGGGTTACGAGCAGTACGTC.

This clonotype was detected ten times or more. V and J are TRBV29-1 and TRBJ2-3; 7 positions match TRBD1. The germline V gene has CDR1 SQVTM and CDR2 ANQGSEA. V was pared by 1 base and J by 1 base, with 8 bases of the junction left unmatched. The CDR3 has 16 amino acids. Here the CDR3 DNA reads TGCAGCGTTGAAGGGATAGACAGGGCCGGCACAGATACGCAGTATTTT. Translation gives CSVEGIDRAGTDTQYF.

This clonotype was seen more than once but under ten times. This chain uses TRBV9 with TRBJ1-6; 8 nucleotides line up with TRBD1. The CDR3 is made up of 15 amino acids. V trimming: 0 bases; J trimming: 8 bases; junction bases outside the gene matches: 4. Germline CDR1 reads SGDLS; CDR2 reads YYNGEE. This CDR3 reads CASSVDTGGDSPLHF. Here the CDR3 DNA reads TGTGCCAGCAGCGTAGACACAGGGGGTGATTCACCCCTCCACTTT.

This chain links TRBV13 with TRBJ1-1, with 7 bases that match TRBD1. The V gene end was trimmed by 3 bases and the J gene end by 0 bases; junction bases not matched to a gene: 4. The CDR3 length is 15 residues. Germline CDR1 is PRHDT and CDR2 is FYEKMQ (reference sequence). The CDR3 DNA is TGTGCCAGCAGCTTCCAGGGGGAGGTGAACACTGAAGCTTTCTTT. This codes for CASSFQGEVNTEAFF.

This clonotype has ten or more counts. This chain links TRBV20-1 with TRBJ1-1; 8 nucleotides match TRBD1. V lost 4 bases to trimming and J lost 4 bases; unmatched junction nucleotides: 23. This CDR3 is built from 19 residues. Per germline, CDR1 DFQATT and CDR2 SNEGSKA (reference sequence). Here the CDR3 DNA reads TGCAGTGCTACCCTCCCCGGACAGGGTTGGAAAGTGTTGGGCACTGAAGCTTTCTTT. Amino acid sequence: CSATLPGQGWKVLGTEAFF.

The rearrangement uses TRBV27 and TRBJ1-1; TRBD1 is a possible D gene (5 bases). Trimming cost V 3 bases and J 5 bases, with 10 bases left between them. Germline CDR1 MNHEY, CDR2 SMNVEV (reference sequence). CDR3 size: 13 residues. Here the CDR3 DNA reads TGTGCCAGCAGTTTCCGGACACCGACTGAAGCTTTCTTT. Its protein product is CASSFRTPTEAFF.

The table lists this clonotype with a few counts. This chain uses TRBV9 with TRBJ2-5, with 9 positions matching TRBD2. Per the germline V gene, CDR1 is SGDLS and CDR2 is YYNGEE. The CDR3 is 16 amino acids. J was trimmed by 5 bases and V by 0 bases; bases with no gene match: 8. The CDR3 region is CASSVGASGTGETQYF. The CDR3 nucleotides read TGTGCCAGCAGCGTAGGGGCTAGCGGGACTGGTGAGACCCAGTACTTC.

This clonotype was recorded many times. The chain employs TRBV10-3 and TRBJ2-7; 9 bases fit TRBD2. This CDR3 contains 14 residues. V lost 6 bases and J lost 1; bases outside the gene matches: 4. Per the germline V gene, CDR1 is ENHRY and CDR2 is SYGVKD. This CDR3 is CAISEGLASYEQYF. CDR3 DNA sequence: TGTGCCATCAGCGAGGGACTAGCTTCCTACGAGCAGTACTTC.

Many counts were recorded for this clonotype. The rearrangement links TRBV6-2 or TRBV6-3 to TRBJ2-7; 9 nucleotides match TRBD2. This CDR3 is built from 16 residues. The V and J ends lost 4 bases and 6 bases, in that order; junction bases with no gene match: 13. The germline gives CDR1 MNHEY, CDR2 SVGEGT. The CDR3: CASSFSIAGEWSEQYF. The CDR3 bases are TGTGCCAGCAGTTTCTCGATAGCGGGAGAGTGGAGCGAGCAGTACTTC.

This clonotype occurred a few times. The chain has TRBV7-8 and TRBJ2-5; D possibly uses TRBD1 or TRBD2 (5 bases each). This CDR3 is built from 16 residues. With 1 base removed from V and 5 bases from J, the gap between germline ends came to 17 bases. Germline CDR1 reads SGHVS; CDR2 reads FQNEAQ. This CDR3 is CASSLGPGTPGETQYF. In nucleotides, the CDR3 is TGTGCCAGCAGCTTAGGACCCGGGACCCCGGGGGAGACCCAGTACTTC.

A few counts support this clonotype. The rearrangement links TRBV21-1 to TRBJ2-3; TRBD2 is taken as the D call from the table, unchecked against the DNA. TRBV21-1 is deemed a pseudogene. This CDR3 region has 18 residues. The chain's CDR3 is CASSKECPSGESTDTQYF. The CDR3 region has the DNA TGTGCCAGCAGTAAAGAGTGCCCTAGCGGGGAGAGCACAGATACGCAGTATTTT.

This clonotype was observed at least ten times. This chain connects TRBV12-3 or TRBV12-4 to TRBJ1-1, with D uncertain. The length of the CDR3 is 15 residues. The V end was cut by 2 bases, the J end by 1 base, with 11 bases between. The DNA for the CDR3 is TGTGCCAGCAGTTTAACTGGACCCAAGAACACTGAAGCTTTCTTT. This gives the protein CASSLTGPKNTEAFF.

This clonotype showed up many times. This chain links TRBV29-1 with TRBJ2-1, with a weak D call TRBD2 (7 bases). The V gene lost 7 bases and the J gene lost 4 bases, with 14 bases spanning the gap. The germline gives CDR1 SQVTM, CDR2 ANQGSEA. This CDR3 has 13 amino acids. CDR3 residues: CSEGGAFYNEQFF. The CDR3 nucleotides read TGCAGCGAAGGGGGGGCGTTTTACAATGAGCAGTTCTTC.

This clonotype was counted many times. This chain joins TRBV27 and TRBJ2-1; no clear D. Trimming cost V 3 bases and J 6 bases, with 9 bases left between them. CDR1 and CDR2 (germline): MNHEY, SMNVEV (reference sequence). The CDR3 is made up of 13 amino acids. The chain's CDR3 is CASSLSRANEQFF. DNA for the CDR3: TGTGCCAGCAGTTTGAGCCGGGCCAATGAGCAGTTCTTC.

The J gene is TRBJ2-5, the V gene TRBV7-8; no clear D gene. The CDR3 spans 14 residues. V lost 3 bases and J 0 bases, leaving 8 bases between the germline ends. From germline, CDR1 is SGHVS and CDR2 FQNEAQ. The CDR3 sequence: CASSFGPYQETQYF. The CDR3, as DNA: TGTGCCAGCAGCTTTGGCCCGTACCAAGAGACCCAGTACTTC.

The table lists this clonotype with a few counts. The CDR3 DNA reads as TGTGCCACCACCCCGCGGGGGGGCGCAGATACGCAGTATTTT. Protein product: CATTPRGGADTQYF. The rearrangement links TRBV7-2 to TRBJ2-3; 9 positions agree with TRBD2. CDR1 SGHTA and CDR2 FQGNSA come from the germline V gene. The CDR3 sequence is 14 residues long. V lost 10 bases, J lost 4 bases, and 9 bases stayed unmatched. Looking up the rest from reference TRBV7-2 and TRBJ2-3 gives the full variable domain: GAGVSQSPSNKVTEKGKDVELRCDPISGHTALYWYRQSLGQGLEFLIYFQGNSAPDKSGLPSDRFSAERTGGSVSTLTIQRTQQEDSAVYLCATTPRGGADTQYFGPGTRLTVL.

The table lists this clonotype with many counts. The chain couples TRBV12-5 to TRBJ2-7; D gene ambiguous. This CDR3 spans 13 amino acids. Germline V CDR1 and CDR2: LGHNT, FRNRAP. V lost 2 bases to trimming and J lost 3 bases, with 8 bases between them. CDR3 sequence (DNA): TGTGCTAGTGGTTTGAGGGTTAGCTACGAGCAGTACTTC. This translates into CASGLRVSYEQYF.

Many counts were recorded for this clonotype. The rearrangement joins TRBV11-2 to TRBJ2-7; no clear D. CDR1 and CDR2 (germline): SGHAT, FQNNGV. This CDR3 has 12 amino acids. V was pared by 4 bases and J by 6 bases, with 10 bases between. The chain's CDR3 is CASSSGSSEQYF. The CDR3 nucleotides are TGTGCCAGCAGCTCCGGTTCTTCCGAGCAGTACTTC. The whole variable domain, remainder taken from reference TRBV11-2 and TRBJ2-7, is EAGVAQSPRYKIIEKRQSVAFWCNPISGHATLYWYQQILGQGPKLLIQFQNNGVVDDSQLPKDRFSAERLKGVDSTLKIQPAKLEDSAVYLCASSSGSSEQYFGPGTRLTVT.